The clone carrying this T cell receptor beta chain was detected only a few times. The target antigen is unknown. This record belongs to a study of identical twins. Findings and caveats of the study: Invariant populations such as MAIT and iNKT cells could partly muddle zero-insertion analyses. Conclusions were drawn cross-sectionally by statistical analysis, without following the same donors.

TCRdb redid the calling of the 5' RACE reads with MiXCR, one entry per CDR3 protein. In the table there are 450,000 to 650,000 distinct CDR3 sequences, approximately 10% of which are singletons. The J segment lost 7 bases and the V segment lost 6 bases, leaving 6 bases of the junction unmatched. In germline, CDR1 is MNHEY, CDR2 SVGEGT. The CDR3 has 15 residues. The sample also formed part of further work on yellow fever vaccine responses in identical twins.

What was sequenced was PBMCs. The chain has TRBV6-2 or TRBV6-3 and TRBJ2-1; 13 nucleotides line up with TRBD2. The origin of this receptor is a woman aged 18-29 years in good health. The CDR3 spells CASRHSGLAGNEQFF. The CDR3 coding sequence is TGTGCCAGCAGACATTCGGGACTAGCGGGGAATGAGCAGTTCTTC.